Presented here are 3 T cell receptor beta chains from one specimen sequenced in a study of OX40 agonist ivuxolimab in advanced cancers. This table comes from immunoSEQ multiplex PCR, and its TCRdb copy is limited to in-frame clones, with some not included. The data hold tens of thousands of clones, with under 90% observed a single time. The sequencing used CD4+ or CD8+ T cells sorted from blood, collected in a trial of the OX40 agonist ivuxolimab. These receptors were collected from an adult with an advanced solid tumor such as melanoma, head and neck, liver or kidney cancer.

The rearrangement links TRBV2 to TRBJ2-3, with 7 positions matching TRBD1. V trimming: 6 bases; J trimming: 4 bases; junction bases outside the gene matches: 4. Germline assignment: CDR1 SNHLY and CDR2 FYNNEI. The CDR3 is 13 amino acids. The CDR3 region is CASRRQGPDTQYF. The CDR3 coding sequence is TGTGCCAGCAGGAGACAGGGCCCAGATACGCAGTATTTT.

CDR3 sequence: CASSESRTRTDTQYF. The CDR3 DNA sequence: TGTGCCAGCAGTGAATCCAGGACACGCACAGATACGCAGTATTTT. The chain combines TRBV6-1 with TRBJ2-3; D may be TRBD1 (5 bases). The CDR3 runs 15 residues. The germline V and J ends were trimmed by 2 bases and 1 base, with 10 bases remaining between them. Germline V CDR1 and CDR2: MNHNS, SASEGT.

The chain's CDR3 is CASSSGVFYGYTF. The CDR3 nucleotides are TGTGCCAGCAGCTCCGGTGTTTTCTATGGCTACACCTTC. This chain uses TRBV7-2 with TRBJ1-2; D is unclear. V lost 4 bases to trimming and J lost 4 bases, with 10 bases between them. Per germline, CDR1 SGHTA and CDR2 FQGNSA. CDR3 length: 13 residues.